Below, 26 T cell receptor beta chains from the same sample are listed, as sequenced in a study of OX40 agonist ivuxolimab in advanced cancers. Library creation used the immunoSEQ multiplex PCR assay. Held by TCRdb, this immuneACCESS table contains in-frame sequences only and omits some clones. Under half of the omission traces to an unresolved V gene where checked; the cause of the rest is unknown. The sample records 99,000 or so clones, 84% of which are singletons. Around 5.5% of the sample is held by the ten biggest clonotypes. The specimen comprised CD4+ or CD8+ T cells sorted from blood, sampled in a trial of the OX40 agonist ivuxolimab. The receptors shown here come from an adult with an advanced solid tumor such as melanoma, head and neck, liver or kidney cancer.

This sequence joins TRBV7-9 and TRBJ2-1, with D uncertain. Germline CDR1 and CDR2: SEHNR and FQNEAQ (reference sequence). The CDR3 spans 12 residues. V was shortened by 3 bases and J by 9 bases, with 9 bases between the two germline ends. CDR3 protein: CASSFSLGEQFF. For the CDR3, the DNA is TGTGCCAGCAGCTTTTCCCTAGGTGAGCAGTTCTTC.

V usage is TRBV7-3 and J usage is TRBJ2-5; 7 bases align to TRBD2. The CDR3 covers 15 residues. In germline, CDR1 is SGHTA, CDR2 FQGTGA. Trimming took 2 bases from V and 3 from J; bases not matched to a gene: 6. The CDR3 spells CASSLWGGTEETQYF. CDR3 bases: TGTGCCAGCAGCTTATGGGGGGGTACTGAAGAGACCCAGTACTTC.

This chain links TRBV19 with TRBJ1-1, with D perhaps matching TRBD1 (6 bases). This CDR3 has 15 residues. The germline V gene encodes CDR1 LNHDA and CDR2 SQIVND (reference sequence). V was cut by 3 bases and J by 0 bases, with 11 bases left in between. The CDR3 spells CASSIVGAVNTEAFF. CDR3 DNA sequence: TGTGCCAGTAGTATTGTGGGGGCAGTGAACACTGAAGCTTTCTTT.

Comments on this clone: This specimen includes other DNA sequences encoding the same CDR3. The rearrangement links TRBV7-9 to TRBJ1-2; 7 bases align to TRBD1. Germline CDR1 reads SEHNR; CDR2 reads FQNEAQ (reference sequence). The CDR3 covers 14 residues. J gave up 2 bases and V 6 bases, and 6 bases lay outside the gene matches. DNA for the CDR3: TGTGCCAGCAGGTTGGGACAGCCGAACTATGGCTACACCTTC. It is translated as CASRLGQPNYGYTF.

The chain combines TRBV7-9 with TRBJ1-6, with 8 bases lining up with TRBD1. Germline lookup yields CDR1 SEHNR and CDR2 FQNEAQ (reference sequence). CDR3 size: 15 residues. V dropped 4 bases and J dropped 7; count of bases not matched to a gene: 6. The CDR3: CASSSTDRGNSPLHF. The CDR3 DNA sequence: TGTGCCAGCAGCTCCACCGACAGGGGAAATTCACCCCTCCACTTT.

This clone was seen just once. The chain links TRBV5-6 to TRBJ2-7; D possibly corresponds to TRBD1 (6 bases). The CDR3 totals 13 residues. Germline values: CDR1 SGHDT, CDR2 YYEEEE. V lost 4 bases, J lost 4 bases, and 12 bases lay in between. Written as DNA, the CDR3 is TGTGCCAGCAGCCAGGGGAGATTTTACGAGCAGTACTTC. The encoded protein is CASSQGRFYEQYF. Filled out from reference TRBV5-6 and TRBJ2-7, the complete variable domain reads DAGVTQSPTHLIKTRGQQVTLRCSPKSGHDTVSWYQQALGQGPQFIFQYYEEEERQRGNFPDRFSGHQFPNYSSELNVNALLLGDSALYLCASSQGRFYEQYFGPGTRLTVT.

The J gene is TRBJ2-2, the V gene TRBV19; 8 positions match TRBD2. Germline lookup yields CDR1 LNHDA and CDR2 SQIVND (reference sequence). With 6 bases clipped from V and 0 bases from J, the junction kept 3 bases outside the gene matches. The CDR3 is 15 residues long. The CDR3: CASRTSGTNTGELFF. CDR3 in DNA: TGTGCCAGTAGAACTAGCGGAACGAACACCGGGGAGCTGTTTTTT.

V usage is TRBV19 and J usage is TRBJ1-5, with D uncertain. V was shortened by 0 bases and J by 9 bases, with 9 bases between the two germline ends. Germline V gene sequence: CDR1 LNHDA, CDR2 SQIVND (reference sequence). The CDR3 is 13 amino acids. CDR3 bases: TGTGCCAGTAGTATAGACCTGGAGCGGCCCCAGCATTTT. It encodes CASSIDLERPQHF.

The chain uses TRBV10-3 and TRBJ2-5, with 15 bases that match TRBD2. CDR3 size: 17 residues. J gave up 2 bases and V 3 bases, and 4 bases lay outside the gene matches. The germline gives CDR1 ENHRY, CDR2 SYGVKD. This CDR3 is CAISDWTSGRGQETQYF. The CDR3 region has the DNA TGTGCCATCAGTGACTGGACTAGCGGGAGGGGTCAAGAGACCCAGTACTTC.

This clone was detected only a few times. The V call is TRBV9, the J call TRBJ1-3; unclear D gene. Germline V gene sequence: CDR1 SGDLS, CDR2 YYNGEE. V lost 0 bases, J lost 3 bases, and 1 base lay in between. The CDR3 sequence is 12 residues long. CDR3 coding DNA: TGTGCCAGCAGCGTAGATGGAAACACCATATATTTT. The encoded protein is CASSVDGNTIYF.

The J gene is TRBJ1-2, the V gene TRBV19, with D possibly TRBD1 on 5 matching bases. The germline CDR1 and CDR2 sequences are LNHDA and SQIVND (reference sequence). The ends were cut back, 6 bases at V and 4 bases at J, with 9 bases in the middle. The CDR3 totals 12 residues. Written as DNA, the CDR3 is TGTGCCAGTAGAAGGGGAGTCTATGGCTACACCTTC. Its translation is CASRRGVYGYTF.

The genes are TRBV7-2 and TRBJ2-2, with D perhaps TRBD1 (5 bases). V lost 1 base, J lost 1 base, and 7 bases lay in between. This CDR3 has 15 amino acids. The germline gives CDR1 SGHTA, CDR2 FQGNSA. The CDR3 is CASSLGQGNTGELFF. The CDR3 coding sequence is TGTGCCAGCAGCTTAGGGCAGGGGAACACCGGGGAGCTGTTTTTT.

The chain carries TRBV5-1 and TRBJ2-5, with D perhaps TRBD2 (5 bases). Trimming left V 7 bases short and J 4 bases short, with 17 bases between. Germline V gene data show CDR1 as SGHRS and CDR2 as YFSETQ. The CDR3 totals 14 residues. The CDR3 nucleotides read TGCGCCAGCCGCGCATGGGGAGTTGGAGAGACCCAGTACTTC. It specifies CASRAWGVGETQYF.

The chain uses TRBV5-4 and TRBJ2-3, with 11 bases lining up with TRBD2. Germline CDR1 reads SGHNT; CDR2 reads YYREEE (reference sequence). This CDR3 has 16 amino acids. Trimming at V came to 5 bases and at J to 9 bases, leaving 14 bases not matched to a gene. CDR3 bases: TGTGCCAGCAGTCACGTTAGCGGGGGGGACACCGGGACGCAGTATTTT. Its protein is CASSHVSGGDTGTQYF.

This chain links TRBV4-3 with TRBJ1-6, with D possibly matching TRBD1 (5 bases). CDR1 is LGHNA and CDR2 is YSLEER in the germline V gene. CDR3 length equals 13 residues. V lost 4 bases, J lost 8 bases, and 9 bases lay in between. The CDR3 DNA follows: TGCGCCAGCAGCCCAGGGTCCGATTCACCCCTCCACTTT. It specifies CASSPGSDSPLHF.

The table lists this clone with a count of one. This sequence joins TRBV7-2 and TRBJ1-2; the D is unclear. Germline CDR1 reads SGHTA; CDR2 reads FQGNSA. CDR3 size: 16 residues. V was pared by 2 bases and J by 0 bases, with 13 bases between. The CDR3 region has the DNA TGTGCCAGCAGCTTAAGCCGTGGCAGCACTAACTATGGCTACACCTTC. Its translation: CASSLSRGSTNYGYTF.

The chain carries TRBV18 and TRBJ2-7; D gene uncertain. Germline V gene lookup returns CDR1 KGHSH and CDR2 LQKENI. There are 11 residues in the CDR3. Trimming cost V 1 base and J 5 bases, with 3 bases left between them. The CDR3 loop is CASSPQDEQYF. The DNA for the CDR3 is TGTGCCAGCTCACCACAGGACGAGCAGTACTTC.

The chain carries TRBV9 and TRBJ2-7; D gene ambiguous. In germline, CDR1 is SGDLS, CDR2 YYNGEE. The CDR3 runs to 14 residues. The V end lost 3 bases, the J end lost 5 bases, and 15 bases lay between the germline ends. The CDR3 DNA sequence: TGTGCCAGCAGCGAAGCATCCGGGTCCCACGAGCAGTACTTC. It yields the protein CASSEASGSHEQYF.

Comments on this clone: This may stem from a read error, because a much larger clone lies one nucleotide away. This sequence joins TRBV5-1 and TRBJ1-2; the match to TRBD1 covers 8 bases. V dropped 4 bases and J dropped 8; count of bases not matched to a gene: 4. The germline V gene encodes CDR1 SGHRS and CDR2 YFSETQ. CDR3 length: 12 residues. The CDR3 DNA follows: TGCGCCAGCAGCGCAGGGGGCGGGGGCTACACCTTC. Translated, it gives CASSAGGGGYTF.

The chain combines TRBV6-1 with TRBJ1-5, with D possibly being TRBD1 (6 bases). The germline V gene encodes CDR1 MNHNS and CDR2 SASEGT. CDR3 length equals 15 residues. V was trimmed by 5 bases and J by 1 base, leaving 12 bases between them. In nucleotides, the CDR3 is TGTGCCAGCAGTACAGGGCTGGTAAGCAATCAGCCCCAGCATTTT. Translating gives CASSTGLVSNQPQHF.

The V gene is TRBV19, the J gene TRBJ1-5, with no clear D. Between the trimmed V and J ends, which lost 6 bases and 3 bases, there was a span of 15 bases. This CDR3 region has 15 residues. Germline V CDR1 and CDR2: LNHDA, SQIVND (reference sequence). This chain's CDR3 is CASRLKPPDNQPQHF. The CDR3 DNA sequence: TGTGCCAGTAGGTTGAAGCCCCCCGACAATCAGCCCCAGCATTTT.

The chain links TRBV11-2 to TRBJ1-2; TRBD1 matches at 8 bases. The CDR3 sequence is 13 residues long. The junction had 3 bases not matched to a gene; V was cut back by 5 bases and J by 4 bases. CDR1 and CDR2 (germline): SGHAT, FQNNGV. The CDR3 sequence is CASSPGQGYGYTF. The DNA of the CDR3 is TGTGCCAGCAGCCCTGGACAGGGCTATGGCTACACCTTC.

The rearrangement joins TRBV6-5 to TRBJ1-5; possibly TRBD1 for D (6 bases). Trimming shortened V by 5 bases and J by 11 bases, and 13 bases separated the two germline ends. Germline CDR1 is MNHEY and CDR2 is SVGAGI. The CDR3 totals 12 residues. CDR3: CASSDGGRAQHF. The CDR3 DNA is TGTGCCAGCAGTGACGGGGGGCGGGCCCAGCATTTT.

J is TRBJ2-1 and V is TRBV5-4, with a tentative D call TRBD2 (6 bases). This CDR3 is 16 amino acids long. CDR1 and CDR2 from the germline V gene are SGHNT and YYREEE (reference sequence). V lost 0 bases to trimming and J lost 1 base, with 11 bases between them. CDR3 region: CASSLGLGGSYNEQFF. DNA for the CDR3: TGTGCCAGCAGCTTGGGGCTTGGGGGGTCCTACAATGAGCAGTTCTTC.

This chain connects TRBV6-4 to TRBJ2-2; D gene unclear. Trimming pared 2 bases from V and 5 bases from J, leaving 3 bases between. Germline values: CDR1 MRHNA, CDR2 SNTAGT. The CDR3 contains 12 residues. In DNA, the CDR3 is TGTGCCAGCAGTGACAGGACCGGGGAGCTGTTTTTT. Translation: CASSDRTGELFF.

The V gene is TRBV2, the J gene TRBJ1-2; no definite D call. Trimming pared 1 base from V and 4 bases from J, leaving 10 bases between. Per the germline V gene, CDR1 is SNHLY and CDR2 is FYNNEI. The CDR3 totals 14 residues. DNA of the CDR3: TGTGCCAGCAGTGAAGAGACGAAGGGCTATGGCTACACCTTC. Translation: CASSEETKGYGYTF.